This T cell receptor (beta chain) came from a study of CD8+CD57+ T cells in acquired aplastic anemia. Study at large: The study obtained an average of about 3.4 ug of DNA from sorted CD4+ and CD8+ cells.

Researchers used genomic DNA as the template to profile TCR beta VDJ and CDR3. TCRdb re-called the reads through MiXCR, storing one row per CDR3 protein. The profile shows approximately 190,000 distinct CDR3 sequences, over 60% of them singletons. Concerning this clonotype: Its target is unknown. One junction end does not reproduce the germline sequence, and a read error may be involved.

Broader study findings: It was found that approximately 29 CD8+ CDR3 sequences were shared between patients and controls. Patients versus controls showed no significant CD8+ Simpson's diversity difference.

The CDR3 consists of 14 residues. Germline CDR1 and CDR2: SEHNR and FQNEAQ (reference sequence). The TCR sequence derives from a human donor with severe aplastic anemia or a healthy control (not recorded which). Sequenced: sorted CD4+, CD8+, or CD8+CD57+ T cells (not recorded which) from PBMCs. The J gene is TRBJ1-2, the V gene TRBV7-9; 10 nucleotides line up with TRBD1. CDR3 coding DNA: TGCGCCAGCAGCCAGCCGACAGGGGGCGAGGGCTGCACCTTC. Residues: CASSQPTGGEGCTF.